The rows below give T cell receptor beta chains drawn from one sample of a study of T cell responses to AZD1222 COVID-19 vaccine. Sequencing was performed with immunoSEQ multiplex PCR; in TCRdb, only in-frame clones are kept and a portion is missing. The sample has some 80,000 clones; more than 60% are singletons. Sample: peripheral blood, taken 28 days after the second dose of the MenACWY control vaccine. Source of these receptors: an adult who received the MenACWY meningococcal vaccine as a control. Both conserved end residues are part of each CDR3. D genes are given only for firm matches. Clone size is not always given. Where it is, it says once, few, many or a class for expanded clones.

CDR3nt	CDR3aa	d_gene	abundance	j_gene	v_gene
TGTGCCAGTAGCCAGGGACCTTCTGGAAACACCATATATTTT	CASSQGPSGNTIYF	-	-	TRBJ1-3	TRBV19
TGTGCCAGCAGTTACAGAGACAACTATGAAAAACTGTTTTTT	CASSYRDNYEKLFF	-	-	TRBJ1-4	TRBV6-6
TGTGCCACCCAGACAGGCAATGAGCAGTTCTTC	CATQTGNEQFF	-	-	TRBJ2-1	TRBV15
TGTGCCAGCAGAAAAGGGGGGGCCCGAGGGCAGCCCCAGCATTTT	CASRKGGARGQPQHF	-	-	TRBJ1-5	TRBV6-5
TGTGCCAGCAGTTCCCCTAGGAACGAGCAGTACTTC	CASSSPRNEQYF	-	once	TRBJ2-7	TRBV6-5
TGTGCCAGTCGGGCGGGAGGATACAATCAGCCCCAGCATTTT	CASRAGGYNQPQHF	-	once	TRBJ1-5	TRBV19
TGTGCCAGTACCGGGACGGATAGCAATCAGCCCCAGCATTTT	CASTGTDSNQPQHF	-	-	TRBJ1-5	TRBV19
TGTGCCAGTAGTATGACAGGGCAATTCGGCTACACCTTC	CASSMTGQFGYTF	TRBD1	-	TRBJ1-2	TRBV19
TGTGCCAGCAGCCGTATAGCGGGAGACTTTAGGGGAAACATTCAGTACTTC	CASSRIAGDFRGNIQYF	TRBD2	-	TRBJ2-4	TRBV28
TGCGCCAGCAGCCAAGGAATTGGCGGGGGGGCGGCAGATACGCAGTATTTT	CASSQGIGGGAADTQYF	TRBD2	-	TRBJ2-3	TRBV4-1
TGTGCCAGCAGCCCACGTACGCGAGTCTCTGGAAACACCATATATTTT	CASSPRTRVSGNTIYF	-	few	TRBJ1-3	TRBV7-8
TGTGCCAGCAGCTTAGGGGGCAGAGGGGATGAAAAACTGTTTTTT	CASSLGGRGDEKLFF	TRBD1	-	TRBJ1-4	TRBV5-4
TGCGCCAGCAGGCAGACTAGCGGGGGCAACAATGAGCAGTTCTTC	CASRQTSGGNNEQFF	TRBD2	-	TRBJ2-1	TRBV5-1
TGTGCCAGAACTGACAGGGTAGGGGGTCCCAATCAGCCCCAGCATTTT	CARTDRVGGPNQPQHF	TRBD1	-	TRBJ1-5	TRBV27
TGTGCCAGCAGTTACATCGGCCAGGAGACCCAGTACTTC	CASSYIGQETQYF	-	-	TRBJ2-5	TRBV6-5
TGTGCCACCAGCGGTGGATTCGGGAGTGAAAAACTGTTTTTT	CATSGGFGSEKLFF	-	-	TRBJ1-4	TRBV15
TGTGCCAGCAGTTTATCGGCAGGACCAACGTTGAAAGCTTTCTTT	CASSLSAGPTLKAFF	-	few	TRBJ1-1	TRBV28